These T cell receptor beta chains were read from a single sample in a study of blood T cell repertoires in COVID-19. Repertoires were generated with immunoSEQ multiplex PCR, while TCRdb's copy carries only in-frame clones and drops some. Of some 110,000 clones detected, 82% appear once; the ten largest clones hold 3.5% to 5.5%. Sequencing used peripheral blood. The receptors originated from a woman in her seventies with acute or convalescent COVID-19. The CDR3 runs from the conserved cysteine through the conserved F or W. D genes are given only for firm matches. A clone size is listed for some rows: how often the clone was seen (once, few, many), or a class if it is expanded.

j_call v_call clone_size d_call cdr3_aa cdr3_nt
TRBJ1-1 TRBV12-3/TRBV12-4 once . CASSRGRGTEAFF TGTGCCAGCAGCAGGGGCCGGGGTACTGAAGCTTTCTTT
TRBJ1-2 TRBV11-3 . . CASSLESEPYGYTF TGTGCCAGCAGCTTAGAGTCAGAACCCTATGGCTACACCTTC
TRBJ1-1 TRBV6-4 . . CASSDGGENTEAFF TGTGCCAGCAGCGACGGAGGGGAGAACACTGAAGCTTTCTTT
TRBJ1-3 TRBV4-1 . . CASSQDIYRGMAGNTIYF TGCGCCAGCAGCCAAGATATTTACCGGGGAATGGCTGGAAACACCATATATTTT
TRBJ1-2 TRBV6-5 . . CASSYERESRYTF TGTGCCAGCAGTTACGAGAGGGAGTCCCGCTACACCTTC
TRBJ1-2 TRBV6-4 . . CASSDTRGGYTF TGTGCCAGCAGTGACACGCGGGGTGGCTACACCTTC
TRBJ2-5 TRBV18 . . CASSLDRETQYF TGTGCCAGCTCACTAGACAGGGAGACCCAGTACTTC
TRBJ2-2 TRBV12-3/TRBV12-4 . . CASSQNTGELFF TGTGCCAGCAGTCAAAACACCGGGGAGCTGTTTTTT
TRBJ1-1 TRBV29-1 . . CSVVEGGNWNTEAFF TGCAGCGTTGTGGAGGGAGGGAACTGGAACACTGAAGCTTTCTTT
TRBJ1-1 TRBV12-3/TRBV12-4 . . CASSSYRNTEAFF TGTGCCAGCAGTTCGTACAGGAACACTGAAGCTTTCTTT
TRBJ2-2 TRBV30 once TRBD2 CAWSVLGGGTGELFF TGTGCCTGGAGTGTACTGGGGGGAGGGACCGGGGAGCTGTTTTTT
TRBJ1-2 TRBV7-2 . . CASSLPEENYGYTF TGTGCCAGCAGCTTACCCGAGGAAAACTATGGCTACACCTTC
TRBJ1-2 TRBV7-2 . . CASSFQGPYGYTF TGTGCCAGCAGCTTCCAGGGGCCCTATGGCTACACCTTC
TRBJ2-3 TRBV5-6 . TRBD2 CASRTGLAGGTTQYF TGTGCCAGCAGAACGGGACTAGCGGGGGGAACTACGCAGTATTTT
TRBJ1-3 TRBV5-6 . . CASSLKLNGNTIYF TGTGCCAGCAGCTTAAAATTAAACGGGAACACCATATATTTT
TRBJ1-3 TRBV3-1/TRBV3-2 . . CASSQAFTGSGGNTIYF TGTGCCAGCAGCCAAGCGTTCACAGGGAGTGGTGGAAACACCATATATTTT
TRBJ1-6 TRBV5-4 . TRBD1 CASSSRTGRAVSPLHF TGTGCCAGCAGCTCCCGGACAGGGCGCGCTGTTTCACCCCTCCACTTT
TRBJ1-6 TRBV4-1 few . CASSQRNRVDSPLHF TGCGCCAGCAGCCAGAGAAACAGGGTTGATTCACCCCTCCACTTT
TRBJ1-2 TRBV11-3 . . CASSLDGQYPYGYTF TGTGCCAGCAGCTTAGATGGACAGTACCCCTATGGCTACACCTTC
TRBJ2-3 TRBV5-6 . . CASSFRENTQYF TGTGCCAGCAGCTTCCGGGAGAATACGCAGTATTTT
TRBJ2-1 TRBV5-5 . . CASSLGPGADEQFF TGTGCCAGCAGCTTGGGGCCAGGGGCCGATGAGCAGTTCTTC
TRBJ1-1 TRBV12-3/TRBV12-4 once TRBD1 CASSFAGGAAFF TGTGCCAGCAGTTTCGCAGGGGGCGCAGCTTTCTTT
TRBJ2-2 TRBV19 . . CASSIMSTANTGELFF TGTGCCAGTAGTATAATGTCTACTGCGAACACCGGGGAGCTGTTTTTT
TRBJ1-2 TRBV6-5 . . CATASGVAHYGYTF TGTGCCACCGCCTCCGGGGTCGCCCACTATGGCTACACCTTC
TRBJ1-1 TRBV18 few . CASSPKRGIVNTEAFF TGTGCCAGCTCACCAAAAAGGGGTATCGTGAACACTGAAGCTTTCTTT
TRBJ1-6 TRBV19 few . CASSNARRNSPLHF TGTGCCAGTAGTAACGCCAGGAGGAATTCACCCCTCCACTTT
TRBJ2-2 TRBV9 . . CASSVAGENGELFF TGTGCCAGCAGCGTAGCAGGGGAGAACGGGGAGCTGTTTTTT
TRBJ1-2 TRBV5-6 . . CASSLERIHYGYTF TGTGCCAGCAGCCTTGAGAGGATTCACTATGGCTACACCTTC
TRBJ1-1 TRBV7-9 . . CASSPQGGTEAFF TGTGCCAGCAGCCCCCAGGGAGGCACTGAAGCTTTCTTT
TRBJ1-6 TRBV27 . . CASSSAGLVLDSPLHF TGTGCCAGCAGTTCCGCAGGGTTAGTACTGGATTCACCCCTCCACTTT
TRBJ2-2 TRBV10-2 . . CASSEIASVGELFF TGCGCCAGCAGTGAGATAGCTAGCGTCGGGGAGCTGTTTTTT
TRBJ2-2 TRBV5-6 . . CASSSYTRGTGELFF TGTGCCAGCAGCTCTTACACGAGAGGGACCGGGGAGCTGTTTTTT
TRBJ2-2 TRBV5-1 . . CASSSNSNTGELFF TGCGCCAGCAGCAGTAACTCTAACACCGGGGAGCTGTTTTTT
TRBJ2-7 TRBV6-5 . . CASQPYGTLVVEQYF TGTGCCAGCCAACCTTACGGGACTTTAGTGGTCGAGCAGTACTTC
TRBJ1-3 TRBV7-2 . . CASSLAPSSGNTIYF TGTGCCAGCAGCTTAGCACCGAGCTCTGGAAACACCATATATTTT
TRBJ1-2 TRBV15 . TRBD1 CATSRFISDREGYTF TGTGCCACCAGCAGATTTATTTCCGACAGGGAAGGCTACACCTTC
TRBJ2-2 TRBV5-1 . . CASSLALASSSGELFF TGCGCCAGCAGCTTGGCCCTAGCTTCGTCAAGCGGGGAGCTGTTTTTT
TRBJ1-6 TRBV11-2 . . CANGNWGGRRESPLHF TGTGCCAACGGCAACTGGGGGGGGCGTAGAGAATCACCCCTCCACTTT
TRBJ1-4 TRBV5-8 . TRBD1 CASSRQGAVNEKLFF TGTGCCAGCAGCCGACAGGGGGCTGTTAATGAAAAACTGTTTTTT
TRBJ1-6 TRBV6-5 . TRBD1 CASSSGQAYSPLHF TGTGCCAGCAGCTCAGGACAGGCATACTCACCCCTCCACTTT
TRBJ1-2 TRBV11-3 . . CASSPTPDRGVYGYTF TGTGCCAGCAGCCCAACCCCAGATCGGGGGGTCTATGGCTACACCTTC
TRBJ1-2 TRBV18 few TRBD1 CASSLGTGNGYTF TGTGCCAGCTCACTCGGGACAGGGAACGGCTACACCTTC
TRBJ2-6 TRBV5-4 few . CASSLAEGGFGANVLTF TGTGCCAGCAGCTTGGCCGAAGGAGGTTTTGGGGCCAACGTCCTGACTTTC
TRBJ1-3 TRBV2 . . CASSESGDTIYF TGTGCCAGCAGTGAATCGGGGGACACCATATATTTT
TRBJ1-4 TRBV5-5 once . CASSFFTTPNEKLFF TGTGCCAGCAGCTTCTTCACTACCCCTAATGAAAAACTGTTTTTT
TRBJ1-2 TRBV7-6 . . CASSSRSEDMLGGYGYTF TGTGCCAGCAGCTCCCGTTCTGAGGACATGCTGGGGGGCTATGGCTACACCTTC
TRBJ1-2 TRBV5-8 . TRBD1 CASSSAGTGKLGGYTF TGTGCCAGCAGCTCTGCCGGGACAGGGAAGTTGGGTGGCTACACCTTC
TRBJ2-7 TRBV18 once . CASSPSAYEQYF TGTGCCAGCTCACCCAGCGCCTACGAGCAGTACTTC
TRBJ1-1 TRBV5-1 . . CASSLTGMNTEAFF TGCGCCAGCAGCCTAACAGGGATGAACACTGAAGCTTTCTTT
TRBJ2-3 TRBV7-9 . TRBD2 CASSQGLAITDTQYF TGTGCCAGCAGCCAGGGACTAGCCATCACAGATACGCAGTATTTT
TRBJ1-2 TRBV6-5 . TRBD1 CASSYGTGGAYGYTF TGTGCCAGCAGTTACGGGACAGGGGGCGCCTATGGCTACACCTTC
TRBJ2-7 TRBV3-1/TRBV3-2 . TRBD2 CASSQGGGGLSYEQYF TGTGCCAGCAGCCAGGGCGGCGGGGGGCTATCCTACGAGCAGTACTTC
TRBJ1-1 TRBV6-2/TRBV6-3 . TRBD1 CASSYPQGQVNTEAFF TGTGCCAGCAGTTACCCCCAGGGACAGGTGAACACTGAAGCTTTCTTT
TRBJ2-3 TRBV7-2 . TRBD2 CASSLASQRGLGYF TGTGCCAGCAGCTTAGCGAGTCAGCGGGGGCTAGGGTATTTT
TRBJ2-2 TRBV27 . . CASSLSGPWTGELFF TGTGCCAGCAGTTTGAGCGGACCCTGGACCGGGGAGCTGTTTTTT
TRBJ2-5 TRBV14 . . CASSQLGPRGMVQETQYF TGTGCCAGCAGCCAACTTGGTCCACGGGGGATGGTCCAAGAGACCCAGTACTTC
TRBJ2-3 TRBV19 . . CASSSGGGRTDTQYF TGTGCCAGTAGTTCTGGGGGGGGGCGCACAGATACGCAGTATTTT
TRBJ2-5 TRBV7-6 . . CASSLFRGTHPLQETQYF TGTGCCAGCAGCTTATTTAGGGGCACTCACCCCTTACAAGAGACCCAGTACTTC
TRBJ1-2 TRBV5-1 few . CASSWNPGQIDNYGYTF TGCGCCAGCAGCTGGAACCCTGGACAGATCGATAACTATGGCTACACCTTC
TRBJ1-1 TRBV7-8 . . CASSAPHTNTEAFF TGTGCCAGCAGCGCACCACATACGAACACTGAAGCTTTCTTT